The entry that follows covers one T cell receptor (beta chain) sequence. Its antigen is unidentified. The germline CDR1 and CDR2 sequences are MNHEY and SMNVEV (reference sequence). V lost 4 bases and J 8 bases, leaving 15 bases between the germline ends. CDR3 size: 13 residues. Peripheral blood was drawn, approximately 9.7 milliliters per donor. This sample is part of a study of blood T cells in healthy people across ages. Background on the study: The capture of about one barcoded beta molecule per two T cells was achieved by template switching. Findings of the study overall: Shifts in expanded clonotypes may have been confounded by donor CMV status, which was unknown. PBMCs went unsorted, and a conclusive naive versus antigen-experienced comparison was therefore prevented.

For the second PCR, which ran for 7 to 11 cycles, a sample-barcoded 5' primer and a J-beta primer mix were used. TCRdb used MiXCR to reprocess the 5' RACE reads, holding one entry per CDR3 protein. This sample carries about a million distinct CDR3 sequences, about 53% of them seen once, and the ten largest clones take about a fifth. The TCR was taken from an older woman in good health. Specimen: blood. The chain is built from TRBV27 and TRBJ2-7; tentatively, D is TRBD1 or TRBD2 (5 bases each). In DNA form, the CDR3 reads TGTGCCAGCAGTTCGGGGACCCCAGGGCAGCAGTACTTC. Translation: CASSSGTPGQQYF.